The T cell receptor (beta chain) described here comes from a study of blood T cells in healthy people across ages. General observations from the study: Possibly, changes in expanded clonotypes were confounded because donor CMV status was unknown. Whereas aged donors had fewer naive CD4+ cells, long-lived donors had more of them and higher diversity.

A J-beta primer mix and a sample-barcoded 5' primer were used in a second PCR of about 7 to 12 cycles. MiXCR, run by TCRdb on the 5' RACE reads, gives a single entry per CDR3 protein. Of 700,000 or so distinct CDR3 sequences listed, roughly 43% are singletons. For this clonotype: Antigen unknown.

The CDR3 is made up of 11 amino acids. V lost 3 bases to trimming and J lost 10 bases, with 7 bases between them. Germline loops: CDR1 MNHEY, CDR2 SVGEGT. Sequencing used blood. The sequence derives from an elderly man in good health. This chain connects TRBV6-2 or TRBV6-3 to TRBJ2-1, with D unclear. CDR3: CASSYKWEQFF. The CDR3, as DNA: TGTGCCAGCAGTTATAAGTGGGAGCAGTTCTTC.